The subject of this entry is one T cell receptor beta chain. The target antigen is unknown. Both TRBC1 and TRBC2 were covered by a beta constant-region primer of two equimolar oligonucleotides. Each CDR3 protein is one row after TCRdb ran MiXCR on the UMI-ligation and nested PCR reads. The table has some 87,000 distinct CDR3 sequences, about 6.5% seen once; the top ten hold more than 1.5%. Germline values: CDR1 MNHEY, CDR2 SVGAGI. V lost 5 bases and J lost 1, with 5 bases in between. CDR3 size: 12 residues. After CD4 positive bead selection, the CD4-negative fraction gave CD8 T cells. This sample was included in a study of naive and memory T cell subsets. The study's findings and limits: In naive cells, over 90% of TCR sequences were seen only once. A clonotype means one alpha or beta sequence, not an alpha/beta pair.

What was sequenced was central memory CD4+ T cells from blood. The genes are TRBV6-5 and TRBJ1-1; D call uncertain. This clonotype was obtained from a human donor in good health. The CDR3 DNA follows: TGTGCCAGCAGTGGTTGGAACACTGAAGCTTTCTTT. Translation gives CASSGWNTEAFF.